The entry below gives a single T cell receptor beta chain sequence along with its context. The antigen remains undetermined. The data stem from a study of T cell repertoires in cytomegalovirus infection. Study background: A matching HLA type, together with CMV infection, was signaled by public TCR beta signatures.

MiXCR was run by TCRdb on the reads, yielding one entry per CDR3 protein. The repertoire holds approximately 1,000,000 distinct CDR3 sequences, with around 29% as singletons. Broader study findings: CMV carriers having the relevant HLA were flagged by cumulative public TCR beta family frequency.

The germline V gene has CDR1 KGHSH and CDR2 LQKENI. The CDR3 consists of 13 residues. V shed 5 bases and J shed 4 bases, with 11 bases lying between them. V gene TRBV18 combines with J gene TRBJ1-2; TRBD1 is a possible D gene (5 bases). The material was cultured CD8+ T cells from PBMCs, obtained from culture after CMV antigen stimulation. The TCR was taken from a human donor in good health (CMV status not recorded). Some clones in this sample may be carry-over from other donors' samples. CDR3 in amino acids: CASSSAGFYGYTF. CDR3 DNA sequence: TGTGCCAGCTCATCGGCAGGGTTCTATGGCTACACCTTC.